Presented here are 18 T cell receptor beta chains from one specimen sequenced in a study of T cells in Graves' hyperthyroidism and ophthalmopathy. Template material for amplifying TCR beta CDR3 regions consisted of RNA transcripts. In the first-round RT-PCR of the TCR CDR3, the HTBI primer set was used. From the multiplex PCR reads, TCRdb called clonotypes with MiXCR, one entry per CDR3 protein. This sample carries 530,000 or so distinct CDR3 sequences, around 24% of them seen once, and the ten largest clones take roughly 12%. The sample comprised blood. These receptors all stem from a woman aged 25 to 45 with Graves' ophthalmopathy.

This clonotype was counted many times. The chain uses TRBV12-3 or TRBV12-4 and TRBJ1-2; the D gene is possibly TRBD1 (6 bases). V was pared by 7 bases and J by 0 bases, with 15 bases between. This CDR3 is 15 amino acids long. The CDR3 sequence: CASTFGQRSNYGYTF. CDR3 coding DNA: TGTGCCAGCACCTTCGGACAGCGTTCTAACTATGGCTACACCTTC.

The chain employs TRBV7-2 and TRBJ2-7; TRBD2 aligns across 7 bases. CDR3 length equals 15 residues. CDR1 and CDR2 from the germline V gene are SGHTA and FQGNSA. The ends lost 6 bases at V and 0 bases at J; junction bases unmatched: 8. CDR3 in amino acids: CASSHTRTSSYEQYF. The CDR3 nucleotides read TGTGCCAGCAGTCACACGCGGACTAGCTCCTACGAGCAGTACTTC.

The chain couples TRBV5-1 to TRBJ1-5; possibly TRBD1 for D (6 bases). Germline assignment: CDR1 SGHRS and CDR2 YFSETQ. V was shortened by 0 bases and J by 5 bases, with 15 bases between the two germline ends. The CDR3 is 16 amino acids. This chain's CDR3 is CASSLGQMGADQPQHF. The CDR3 DNA sequence: TGCGCCAGCAGCTTGGGCCAAATGGGGGCGGATCAGCCCCAGCATTTT.

There are many counts of this clonotype. The V call is TRBV4-2, the J call TRBJ2-5, with TRBD2 identical over 8 bases. Trimming took 1 base from V and 5 from J; bases not matched to a gene: 3. CDR1 is LGHNA, CDR2 YNFKEQ, per germline. The CDR3 covers 14 residues. DNA of the CDR3: TGTGCCAGCAGCCAAGTTGGCGGGGGGGAGACCCAGTACTTC. As protein: CASSQVGGGETQYF.

At least ten counts were recorded for this clonotype. The chain recombines TRBV5-1 with TRBJ1-1; TRBD1 aligns across 7 bases. CDR1 is SGHRS, CDR2 YFSETQ, per germline. The CDR3 covers 14 residues. J was trimmed by 10 bases and V by 4 bases; bases with no gene match: 13. The CDR3 sequence: CASSPLTGAERAFF. In DNA, the CDR3 is TGCGCCAGCAGCCCACTAACAGGGGCAGAACGAGCTTTCTTT.

This clonotype was recorded a few times. The chain links TRBV7-9 to TRBJ1-1; TRBD1 might be the D (5 bases). The ends were cut back, 8 bases at V and 1 base at J, with 11 bases in the middle. The CDR3 loop spans 13 amino acids. The germline V gene has CDR1 SEHNR and CDR2 FQNEAQ (reference sequence). CDR3 DNA: TGTGCCAGCTTAGCCCAGGGGAACACTGAAGCTTTCTTT. Protein sequence: CASLAQGNTEAFF.

This clonotype was counted many times. The chain joins TRBV18 to TRBJ2-7; tentative D call: TRBD1 (5 bases). Germline CDR1 KGHSH, CDR2 LQKENI. The germline V and J ends were trimmed by 3 bases and 2 bases, with 17 bases remaining between them. The CDR3 extends over 16 amino acids. Here the CDR3 reads CASSPTQGSGTYEQYF. The CDR3 nucleotides are TGTGCCAGCTCACCGACCCAGGGTTCAGGGACCTACGAGCAGTACTTC.

The V and J genes are TRBV12-3 or TRBV12-4 and TRBJ1-5; 8 nucleotides agree with TRBD1. The junction had 1 base not matched to a gene; V was cut back by 4 bases and J by 2 bases. The CDR3 has 14 amino acids. The CDR3 here is CASSSRGRNQPQHF. In DNA, the CDR3 is TGTGCCAGCAGTTCCAGGGGGCGCAATCAGCCCCAGCATTTT.

This clonotype occurred once. This sequence joins TRBV5-5 and TRBJ1-1; tentative D call: TRBD1 (5 bases). Germline V gives CDR1 SGHKS, CDR2 YYEKEE (reference sequence). V was shortened by 6 bases and J by 11 bases, with 17 bases between the two germline ends. This CDR3 region has 12 residues. The CDR3 coding sequence is TGTGCCAGCACCCCGATGGGCGAGGGGGCTTTCTTT. Its protein is CASTPMGEGAFF.

This clonotype appeared many times. The chain couples TRBV6-1 to TRBJ2-6; 8 bases are a match to TRBD1. Germline V gene sequence: CDR1 MNHNS, CDR2 SASEGT. The trim removed 4 bases at V and 2 bases at J, leaving 1 base unmatched. This CDR3 contains 15 residues. The CDR3 nucleotides are TGTGCCAGCAGTGGCAGGGGGCCTGGGGCCAACGTCCTGACTTTC. Residues: CASSGRGPGANVLTF.

This clonotype appeared many times. V and J are TRBV11-2 and TRBJ2-5, with D possibly TRBD2 on 5 matching bases. The V end was cut by 1 base, the J end by 5 bases, with 14 bases between. Germline V gives CDR1 SGHAT, CDR2 FQNNGV. This CDR3 is built from 15 residues. This CDR3 is CASSLGGPKRETQYF. The CDR3 bases are TGTGCCAGCAGCTTAGGAGGGCCGAAACGGGAGACCCAGTACTTC.

This rearrangement joins TRBV9 to TRBJ2-7, with a tentative D call TRBD2 (5 bases). The CDR3 covers 14 residues. Trimming removed 0 bases from V and 5 bases from J, with 12 bases in between. Germline loops: CDR1 SGDLS, CDR2 YYNGEE. CDR3 protein: CASSVGGSFDEQYF. Here the CDR3 DNA reads TGTGCCAGCAGCGTAGGCGGGTCTTTCGACGAGCAGTACTTC.

The table lists this clonotype with many counts. At one end, the junction sequence differs from germline, possibly due to a read error. This rearrangement joins TRBV7-8 to TRBJ2-7; D is possibly TRBD2 (5 bases). This CDR3 spans 15 amino acids. Germline V lookup: CDR1 SGHVS, CDR2 FQNEAQ. The CDR3 nucleotides read TGTGCCGGCAGCTTAGGAGGAGCGTGGAACTACGAGCAGTACTTC. Translated, it gives CAGSLGGAWNYEQYF.

Only a few counts were recorded for this clonotype. V gene TRBV4-3 combines with J gene TRBJ1-2; a possible D gene is TRBD1 (6 bases). V was pared by 1 base and J by 2 bases, with 11 bases between. The germline CDR1 and CDR2 sequences are LGHNA and YSLEER. The CDR3 length is 15 residues. This chain's CDR3 is CASSQVHGQNYGYTF. CDR3 bases: TGCGCCAGCAGCCAAGTCCATGGACAGAACTATGGCTACACCTTC.

Concerning this clonotype: Because it lacks the conserved phenylalanine or tryptophan at the end, this CDR3 is likely a read error. The chain couples TRBV6-1 to TRBJ1-3; D is ambiguous. CDR1 is MNHNS and CDR2 is SASEGT in the germline V gene. The CDR3 has 15 residues. Trimming stripped 5 bases from V and 2 bases from J, with 13 bases between. In nucleotides, the CDR3 is TGTGCCAGCAGTACCCATGGACGGACTGGAAACACCATATATTTG. This translates into CASSTHGRTGNTIYL.

Comments on this clonotype: An end of the junction differs from the germline gene, which may be a read error. V is TRBV5-1 and J is TRBJ2-4, with 7 bases fitting TRBD1. Germline V gene lookup returns CDR1 SGHRS and CDR2 YFSETQ. This CDR3 is built from 15 residues. CDR3 bases: TGCGCCAGCAGCTTGGGACAGGGAGACAAAAACATTAAGTACTTC. As protein: CASSLGQGDKNIKYF.

This clonotype was detected ten times or more. This sequence joins TRBV2 and TRBJ1-2; no clear D gene. The CDR3 is 12 amino acids. Trimming pared 2 bases from V and 3 bases from J, leaving 4 bases between. Germline V lookup: CDR1 SNHLY, CDR2 FYNNEI. CDR3 protein: CASSEQDYGYTF. The CDR3 DNA reads as TGTGCCAGCAGTGAACAAGACTATGGCTACACCTTC.

This chain links TRBV12-3 or TRBV12-4 with TRBJ1-2; possible D gene TRBD1, 6 bases. This CDR3 is 15 amino acids long. Trimming took 4 bases from V and 5 from J, leaving 17 bases between them. CDR3 protein: CASSSSGQPIYGYTF. CDR3 sequence (DNA): TGTGCCAGCAGTTCCTCTGGACAGCCCATATATGGCTACACCTTC.